This T cell receptor (beta chain) emerged from a study of beta chain features in type 1 diabetes. The CDR3 is made up of 15 amino acids. Losses at the gene ends were 3 bases for V and 2 bases for J; bases not matched to a gene: 6. CDR1 MNHEY and CDR2 SMNVEV come from the germline V gene (reference sequence). This clone occurred a few times. Expressed TCRB transcripts were sequenced after all isolated RNA was converted to cDNA. This table comes from immunoSEQ multiplex PCR, and its TCRdb copy is limited to in-frame clones, with some not included. The table shows under 900,000 clones, with 15% to 20% occurring only once.

The V gene is TRBV27, the J gene TRBJ2-7, with 8 bases matching TRBD2. The origin of this receptor is a woman in her late teens or twenties in good health. Input material: naive CD4+ T cells from blood. CDR3 coding DNA: TGTGCCAGCAGTTTTAGAACTAGCGGCGCCTACGAGCAGTACTTC. This gives the protein CASSFRTSGAYEQYF.